This passage covers 18 T cell receptor beta chains from one sample sequenced in a study of T cells expressing NK-cell markers. With the 5' RACE reads reprocessed, TCRdb shows one record per CDR3 protein and no DNA. This sample's table has over 120,000 distinct CDR3 sequences. The sample consisted of blood T cells: a sorted CD56 or NKG2C T cell subset, CD4+ or CD8+ T cells, or bulk PBMC T cells (not recorded which). The origin of the receptors is a man aged 18 to 29 in good health.

This rearrangement joins TRBV12-3 or TRBV12-4 to TRBJ2-3; TCRdb outputs TRBD2, but without DNA this stays unchecked. The CDR3 sequence is 14 residues long. The CDR3 loop reads CASTLGTSGDTQYF.

V usage is TRBV4-1 and J usage is TRBJ2-1; with no DNA, the TCRdb D assignment of TRBD2 cannot be verified. The CDR3 totals 12 residues. Germline V lookup: CDR1 MGHRA, CDR2 YSYEKL. This CDR3 is CASRGEADEQFF.

The J gene is TRBJ2-1, the V gene TRBV29-1; TCRdb gives TRBD1 as the D gene, but with no DNA this cannot be confirmed. CDR1 and CDR2 (germline): SQVTM, ANQGSEA. This CDR3 has 16 residues. The CDR3 protein is CSVEDDGREGVDEQFF.

The V call is TRBV21-1, the J call TRBJ2-1. TRBV21-1 is termed a pseudogene. This CDR3 spans 15 amino acids. CDR3 protein: CASSKRSQIGNEQFF.

This chain links TRBV5-1 with TRBJ2-7; TCRdb proposes TRBD1, but this gene call is untestable without DNA. The CDR3 consists of 14 residues. In germline, CDR1 is SGHRS, CDR2 YFSETQ. The CDR3 loop reads CASSLNQGAGEQYF.

The chain combines TRBV6-1 with TRBJ2-7; with no DNA, the TCRdb D assignment of TRBD1 cannot be verified. This CDR3 contains 15 residues. Looked up from germline, CDR1 is MNHNS and CDR2 is SASEGT. The CDR3 sequence: CASSPLFGSPYEQYF.

This chain uses TRBV27 with TRBJ2-1; the D call of TRBD2 rests on TCRdb alone, since no DNA is present to check it. CDR1 is MNHEY and CDR2 is SMNVEV in the germline V gene (reference sequence). This CDR3 comprises 20 residues. The CDR3 sequence: CASSLKTGTSGSTWGNEQFF.

The chain's CDR3 is CASSSSNVPGLAGGTDTQYF. The rearrangement joins TRBV12-3 or TRBV12-4 to TRBJ2-3; the TCRdb call, TRBD2, lacks DNA for checking. CDR3 size: 20 residues.

The rearrangement uses TRBV7-2 and TRBJ2-7; the D gene TCRdb calls, TRBD1, cannot be checked with no DNA. CDR1 is SGHTA, CDR2 FQGNSA, per germline. The CDR3 covers 14 residues. CDR3 protein: CASSLTTGTYEQYF.

This chain connects TRBV6-1 to TRBJ1-1; the D call from TCRdb, TRBD1, cannot be confirmed without DNA. The germline V gene encodes CDR1 MNHNS and CDR2 SASEGT. This CDR3 is built from 16 residues. CDR3 in amino acids: CASEPSSGQANTEAFF.

This rearrangement joins TRBV20-1 to TRBJ1-3; TCRdb picks TRBD1, but there is no DNA to check that call. The length of the CDR3 is 18 residues. Germline CDR1 and CDR2: DFQATT and SNEGSKA (reference sequence). This CDR3 reads CSARGGGSGGADGNTIYF.

The rearrangement joins TRBV6-5 to TRBJ2-1; there is no DNA to check the TCRdb D call of TRBD1. The length of the CDR3 is 15 residues. CDR1 is MNHEY and CDR2 is SVGAGI in the germline V gene. CDR3 sequence: CASSYGSRGTNEQFF.

The chain employs TRBV3-1 and TRBJ2-1; TCRdb's D gene call, TRBD2, goes unchecked for lack of DNA. The CDR3 runs 14 residues. Germline assignment: CDR1 LGHDT and CDR2 YNNKEL (reference sequence). The CDR3 sequence is CASSRGLAGSQQFF.

The rearrangement joins TRBV14 to TRBJ2-7; the TCRdb D gene call, TRBD1, has no DNA to confirm it. The CDR3 consists of 13 residues. Germline V lookup: CDR1 SGHDN, CDR2 FVKESK. CDR3: CASRLTGWNEQYF.

This chain uses TRBV5-1 with TRBJ2-1; with no DNA, the TCRdb D assignment of TRBD2 cannot be verified. Germline V gene data show CDR1 as SGHRS and CDR2 as YFSETQ. The CDR3 totals 12 residues. The CDR3 sequence: CASSLPGLEQFF.

The rearrangement joins TRBV7-3 to TRBJ2-1; TCRdb's D call of TRBD2 is untestable without DNA. CDR1 is SGHTA, CDR2 FQGTGA, per germline. The CDR3 sequence is 14 residues long. The CDR3 sequence: CASSLDGTASEQFF.

The chain uses TRBV20-1 and TRBJ2-2; TCRdb calls TRBD1, which cannot be checked without DNA. The CDR3 runs 14 residues. In germline, CDR1 is DFQATT, CDR2 SNEGSKA (reference sequence). The CDR3 spells CSAHRGLGTGELFF.

V gene TRBV7-2 combines with J gene TRBJ2-2; the D gene TCRdb calls, TRBD2, cannot be checked with no DNA. The CDR3 spans 13 residues. Germline V CDR1 and CDR2: SGHTA, FQGNSA. CDR3 protein: CASSLRESGELFF.